What follows is one T cell receptor (beta chain) and its context. Its antigen is unidentified. Given a much more abundant clone one base away, this may be a read error. It is likely a read error, because the conserved phenylalanine at the end of the CDR3 is missing. This sample was included in a study of T cells in Graves' hyperthyroidism and ophthalmopathy. Study observations and caveats: Also found in blood were most expanded thyroid clonotypes above 0.001. Onset of ophthalmopathy came a median about 6.5 months after the model predicted it. Stable hyperthyroidism and ophthalmopathy were separated using 13 V-J signatures.

CDR1 is DFQATT and CDR2 is SNEGSKA in the germline V gene (reference sequence). The ends lost 5 bases at V and 6 bases at J; junction bases unmatched: 4. The length of the CDR3 is 12 residues. The investigators amplified TCR beta CDR3 regions from RNA transcripts. First-round RT-PCR with HTBI primers amplified the TCR CDR3 region. TCRdb redid the calling of the multiplex PCR reads with MiXCR, one entry per CDR3 protein. Counted here are 560,000 or so distinct CDR3 sequences, approximately 20% occurring once; the ten biggest clones make up less than 55%. Diagnoses were made from clinical symptoms, serum measures (thyroxine and TRAb), thyroid ultrasound and orbital computed tomography.

The sequenced sample consisted of blood. The receptor comes from a middle-aged man with Graves' ophthalmopathy. The genes are TRBV20-1 and TRBJ2-1; the match to TRBD2 covers 7 bases. The CDR3 spells CSAGRVANEQFL. The CDR3 bases are TGCAGTGCTGGGAGGGTCGCCAATGAGCAGTTCCTC.